This T cell receptor beta chain was identified in a study of blood T cell repertoires in COVID-19. The data were produced by immunoSEQ multiplex PCR, yet TCRdb's version contains in-frame clones alone and is incomplete. The sample lists 250,000 to 300,000 clones, under 90% seen once, with approximately 4.3% in the top ten. Everyone who took part was about 18 to 90 years old, and they came from about 25 US areas. Per germline, CDR1 KGHDR and CDR2 SFDVKD. V lost 3 bases, J lost 5 bases, and 9 bases stayed unmatched. CDR3 length equals 16 residues. The sample consisted of PBMCs or T cells enriched from blood (not recorded which). The chain links TRBV24-1 to TRBJ2-5; TRBD2 matches at 9 bases. This clonotype originated in a man aged 25 to 40 with acute COVID-19. CDR3 in amino acids: CATSDGALAGIETQYF. The CDR3 DNA follows: TGTGCCACCAGTGATGGGGCTCTAGCGGGAATCGAGACCCAGTACTTC.